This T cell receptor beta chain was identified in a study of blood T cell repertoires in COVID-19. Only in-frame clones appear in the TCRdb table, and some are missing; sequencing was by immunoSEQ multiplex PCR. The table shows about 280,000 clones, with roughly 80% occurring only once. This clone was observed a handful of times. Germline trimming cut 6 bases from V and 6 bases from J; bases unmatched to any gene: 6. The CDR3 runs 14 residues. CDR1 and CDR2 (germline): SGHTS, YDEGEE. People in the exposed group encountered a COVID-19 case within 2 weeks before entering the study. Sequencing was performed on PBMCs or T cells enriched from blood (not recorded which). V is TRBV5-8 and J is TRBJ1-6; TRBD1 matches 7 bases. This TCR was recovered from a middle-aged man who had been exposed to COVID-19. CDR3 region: CASNPDRPNSPLHF. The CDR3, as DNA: TGTGCCAGCAACCCGGACAGGCCTAATTCACCCCTCCACTTT.